These T cell receptor beta chains were read from a single sample in a study of blood T cell repertoires in COVID-19. Produced via immunoSEQ multiplex PCR; TCRdb's table is partial and in-frame only. The sample has tens of thousands of clones, 88% seen once. Sequencing was performed on peripheral blood. Receptors were obtained from a human donor with active COVID-19. The donor label of this sample is uncertain. Each CDR3 is given with its conserved first and last residue. D genes are given only for firm matches. Expanded clones are given a class, and other clones once, few, many or no size at all.

J: TRBJ2-7
D: .
V: TRBV5-1
size: .
DNA: TGCGCCTCGACCTGGGGGTCAGGGGACGACGAGCAGTACTTC
CDR3: CASTWGSGDDEQYF

J: TRBJ2-2
D: TRBD2
V: TRBV24-1
size: .
DNA: TGTGCCACCAGTGATACGGGGACTAGCGGGACCGGGGAGCTGTTTTTT
CDR3: CATSDTGTSGTGELFF

J: TRBJ2-5
D: .
V: TRBV25-1
size: .
DNA: TGTGCCAGCAGTGAACTACAGGGTTCTCCGGAGACCCAGTACTTC
CDR3: CASSELQGSPETQYF

J: TRBJ1-5
D: .
V: TRBV5-6
size: once
DNA: TGTGCCAGCAGCTTGGCCGGTCAGCCCCAGCATTTT
CDR3: CASSLAGQPQHF

J: TRBJ2-1
D: .
V: TRBV7-9
size: .
DNA: TGTGCCAGCATGTCTGGCGGAGCTTACAATGAGCAGTTCTTC
CDR3: CASMSGGAYNEQFF

J: TRBJ2-7
D: TRBD1
V: TRBV10-1
size: .
DNA: TGCGCCAGCTGGAGAGACAGGGGAGACTCATCCGAGCAGTACTTC
CDR3: CASWRDRGDSSEQYF

J: TRBJ2-7
D: TRBD1
V: TRBV5-1
size: .
DNA: TGCGCCAGCAGCTTGACAGGGGACAGCTCCTACGAGCAGTACTTC
CDR3: CASSLTGDSSYEQYF

J: TRBJ2-7
D: TRBD2
V: TRBV6-5
size: .
DNA: TGTGCCAGCAGTCCGGGACTAGCGGGGTACTACGAGCAGTACTTC
CDR3: CASSPGLAGYYEQYF

J: TRBJ1-1
D: TRBD1
V: TRBV6-5
size: .
DNA: TGTGCCAGCAGTTACTCGACAGGGAGGAACACTGAAGCTTTCTTT
CDR3: CASSYSTGRNTEAFF

J: TRBJ1-5
D: .
V: TRBV4-1
size: .
DNA: TGCGCCAGCAGCCAAGCTGGACTCAGTAGCAATCAGCCCCAGCATTTT
CDR3: CASSQAGLSSNQPQHF

J: TRBJ2-7
D: TRBD1
V: TRBV28
size: .
DNA: TGTGCCAGCACCAAAGGGGGACAGGGTTACGAGCAGTACTTC
CDR3: CASTKGGQGYEQYF

J: TRBJ1-2
D: .
V: TRBV3-1/TRBV3-2
size: .
DNA: TGTGCCAGCAGCCAAGGAACAGGGTTTGGAGCCTATGGCTACACCTTC
CDR3: CASSQGTGFGAYGYTF

J: TRBJ1-2
D: .
V: TRBV12-3/TRBV12-4
size: .
DNA: TGTGCCAGCAGTTACGGGACTTCCCATGGCTACACCTTC
CDR3: CASSYGTSHGYTF

J: TRBJ2-3
D: TRBD2
V: TRBV9
size: once
DNA: TGTGCCAGCAGCCCCGGACTAGCGGGAACAGATACGCAGTATTTT
CDR3: CASSPGLAGTDTQYF

J: TRBJ2-1
D: .
V: TRBV7-3
size: once
DNA: TGTGCCAGCAGCGCTGACCTGGCTAGTACCAATGAGCAGTTCTTC
CDR3: CASSADLASTNEQFF

J: TRBJ2-7
D: .
V: TRBV7-2
size: .
DNA: TGTGCCAGCAGCTTAGTTGTAGCGGATCCTTACGAGCAGTACTTC
CDR3: CASSLVVADPYEQYF

J: TRBJ2-4
D: .
V: TRBV7-2
size: .
DNA: TGTGCCAGCAGCCAAACGACTGGGGCCAAAAACATTCAGTACTTC
CDR3: CASSQTTGAKNIQYF

J: TRBJ2-7
D: .
V: TRBV30
size: .
DNA: TGTGCCTGGAGGTCCCTTGGGGCAACTCCTGATCGCGAGCAGTACTTC
CDR3: CAWRSLGATPDREQYF

J: TRBJ2-1
D: .
V: TRBV5-4
size: .
DNA: TGTGCCAGCGCCCTACAGGGTTCCCCCTACAATGAGCAGTTCTTC
CDR3: CASALQGSPYNEQFF

J: TRBJ1-3
D: .
V: TRBV25-1
size: .
DNA: TGTGCCAGCAGTGAAGACAGCCACTCTGGAAACACCATATATTTT
CDR3: CASSEDSHSGNTIYF

J: TRBJ2-6
D: .
V: TRBV19
size: .
DNA: TGTGCCAGTAAAAGAGGGGGATCTGGGGCCAACGTCCTGACTTTC
CDR3: CASKRGGSGANVLTF

J: TRBJ1-5
D: .
V: TRBV4-1
size: .
DNA: TGCGCCAGCAGCGAACGGACAGAACTGAATCAGCCCCAGCATTTT
CDR3: CASSERTELNQPQHF